This entry lists 15 T cell receptor beta chains sequenced from one sample in a study of blood T cells in healthy people across ages. A second PCR, run for about 7 to 11 cycles, used a sample-barcoded 5' primer plus a J-beta primer mix. MiXCR, applied by TCRdb to the 5' RACE reads, yields one record per CDR3 protein. Of 500,000 to 650,000 distinct CDR3 sequences listed, around a quarter were seen once; the top ten hold approximately 4%. In addition, the sample was reused for a study of T cells of mothers and their children.

Material for sequencing was blood. These receptors all stem from a boy aged 2 to 10 in good health.

This clonotype was seen a handful of times. The chain is built from TRBV29-1 and TRBJ1-2; a possible D gene is TRBD1 (5 bases). V lost 6 bases, J lost 1 base, and 18 bases lay in between. This CDR3 region has 15 residues. Per the germline V gene, CDR1 is SQVTM and CDR2 is ANQGSEA. The chain's CDR3 is CSVDLPRRGNYGYTF. CDR3 coding DNA: TGCAGCGTCGACCTCCCGAGGAGGGGTAACTATGGCTACACCTTC.

This clonotype occurred a few times. One end of the junction fails to match germline, which may point to a read error. This chain connects TRBV5-1 to TRBJ2-6; 9 bases agree with TRBD1. Germline CDR1 SGHRS, CDR2 YFSETQ. The CDR3 is 17 residues long. In nucleotides, the CDR3 is TGCGCCAGCAGCTCCTGGGACAGGGCCTCTGGGGCCAACGTCCTGATTTTC. Translated: CASSSWDRASGANVLIF.

The J gene is TRBJ1-2, the V gene TRBV11-3; D remains ambiguous. The germline CDR1 and CDR2 sequences are SGHNT and YENEEA. The CDR3 length is 14 residues. V lost 0 bases, J lost 5 bases, and 10 bases lay in between. This chain's CDR3 is CASSLDSGFYGYTF. The CDR3 region has the DNA TGTGCCAGCAGCTTAGATTCCGGCTTTTATGGCTACACCTTC.

This rearrangement joins TRBV27 to TRBJ1-1; TRBD1 might be the D (6 bases). Trimming removed 5 bases at V and 11 bases at J, with 21 bases between. Germline loops: CDR1 MNHEY, CDR2 SMNVEV (reference sequence). CDR3 size: 14 residues. The CDR3 DNA reads TGTGCCAGCAGTCAAAACAGGGCCGAGGGTGGGGCTTTCTTT. This sequence encodes CASSQNRAEGGAFF.

This clonotype has just a few counts. This rearrangement joins TRBV5-1 to TRBJ2-6, with TRBD1 as a possible D gene (6 bases). CDR3 size: 13 residues. V was clipped by 6 bases and J by 4 bases, with 8 bases between them. CDR1 and CDR2 from the germline V gene are SGHRS and YFSETQ. The CDR3 loop reads CASKGDGANVLTF. DNA of the CDR3: TGCGCCAGCAAGGGGGACGGGGCCAACGTCCTGACTTTC.

The V call is TRBV4-2, the J call TRBJ2-3; no firm D call. Germline V CDR1 and CDR2: LGHNA, YNFKEQ. Trimming removed 4 bases from V and 2 bases from J, with 10 bases in between. The CDR3 length is 14 residues. The CDR3 nucleotides are TGTGCCAGCAGCCCGGATATTTCCACAGATACGCAGTATTTT. Translating gives CASSPDISTDTQYF.

Comment on this clonotype: The junction shows a germline mismatch at one end, possibly a read error. The rearrangement joins TRBV7-9 to TRBJ2-1; D gene uncertain. CDR3 length equals 11 residues. The germline gives CDR1 SEHNR, CDR2 FQNEAQ (reference sequence). CDR3: CASSPYTEQFF. CDR3 in DNA: TGTGCCAGCAGCCCGTACACTGAGCAGTTCTTC.

In the case of this clonotype: A much bigger clone sits one base away, suggesting this may be a read error. The rearrangement links TRBV4-2 to TRBJ2-2; 8 bases agree with TRBD2. The CDR3 runs to 14 residues. The V segment lost 8 bases and the J segment 6 bases; nucleotides outside the gene matches: 8. Germline V gives CDR1 LGHNA, CDR2 YNFKEQ. CDR3 sequence reads: CASSGLAEAGELFF. The CDR3 DNA follows: TGTGCCAGCTCCGGACTAGCCGAAGCCGGGGAGCTGTTTTTT.

This clonotype was recorded many times. The J gene is TRBJ2-1, the V gene TRBV12-3 or TRBV12-4; D is possibly TRBD2 (7 bases). This CDR3 contains 14 residues. The ends were cut back, 0 bases at V and 11 bases at J, with 14 bases in the middle. This CDR3 reads CASSLAGGAMKQFF. For the CDR3, the DNA is TGTGCCAGCAGTTTAGCGGGGGGGGCAATGAAGCAGTTCTTC.

The chain uses TRBV7-6 and TRBJ2-5, with D unresolved. V was shortened by 2 bases and J by 5 bases, with 18 bases between the two germline ends. CDR3 size: 16 residues. Per germline, CDR1 SGHVS and CDR2 FNYEAQ. The CDR3 loop reads CASSLFSRVEAETQYF. DNA for the CDR3: TGTGCCAGCAGCTTATTCTCCCGTGTCGAGGCGGAGACCCAGTACTTC.

J is TRBJ2-7 and V is TRBV10-3; the D is unclear. V gave up 8 bases and J gave up 6 bases, with 11 bases separating them. Germline V gene lookup returns CDR1 ENHRY and CDR2 SYGVKD. The CDR3 contains 11 residues. This CDR3 reads CAIWVDGEQYF. Written as DNA, the CDR3 is TGTGCCATCTGGGTAGATGGCGAGCAGTACTTC.

DNA of the CDR3: TGTGCCAGCAGCTTGGCTTATGGTGGACGCGGGGGAAGAGATACGCAGTATTTT. Amino acid sequence: CASSLAYGGRGGRDTQYF. The chain uses TRBV5-6 and TRBJ2-3; 7 bases agree with TRBD2. V shed 0 bases and J 5 bases; nucleotides not matched to a gene: 15. Germline CDR1 is SGHDT and CDR2 is YYEEEE. The CDR3 covers 18 residues.

V is TRBV5-1 and J is TRBJ1-1; TRBD1 matches at 8 bases. CDR3 length: 15 amino acids. Germline V lookup: CDR1 SGHRS, CDR2 YFSETQ. Trimming removed 3 bases from V and 4 bases from J; junction bases left unmatched: 8. CDR3 protein: CASSYTTGDSTEAFF. CDR3 sequence (DNA): TGCGCCAGCAGCTATACGACAGGGGATAGCACTGAAGCTTTCTTT.

The genes are TRBV7-9 and TRBJ1-1; unclear D gene. The CDR3 is 13 amino acids. The germline gives CDR1 SEHNR, CDR2 FQNEAQ (reference sequence). Trimming cost V 3 bases and J 2 bases, with 7 bases left between them. The CDR3 DNA sequence: TGTGCCAGCAGCTTGGACCTTAACACTGAAGCTTTCTTT. Translated, it gives CASSLDLNTEAFF.

The gene calls are TRBV5-1 and TRBJ2-7, with no clear D. CDR3 size: 13 residues. Germline-derived CDR1 and CDR2 are SGHRS and YFSETQ. The V end was cut by 0 bases, the J end by 7 bases, with 11 bases between. Here the CDR3 reads CASSLGRRGEQYF. CDR3 DNA: TGCGCCAGCAGCTTGGGACGTCGAGGAGAGCAGTACTTC.